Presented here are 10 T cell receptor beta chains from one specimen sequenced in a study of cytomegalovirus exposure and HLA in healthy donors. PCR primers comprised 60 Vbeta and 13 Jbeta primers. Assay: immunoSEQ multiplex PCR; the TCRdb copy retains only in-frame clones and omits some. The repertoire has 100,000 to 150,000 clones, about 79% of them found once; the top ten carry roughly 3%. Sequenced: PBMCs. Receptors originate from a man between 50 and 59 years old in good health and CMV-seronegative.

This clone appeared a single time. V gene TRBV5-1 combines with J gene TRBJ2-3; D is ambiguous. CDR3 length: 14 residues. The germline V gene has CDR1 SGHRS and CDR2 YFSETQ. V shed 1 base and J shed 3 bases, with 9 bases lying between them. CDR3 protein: CASSLTTITDTQYF. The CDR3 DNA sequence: TGCGCCAGCAGCTTGACTACTATAACAGATACGCAGTATTTT.

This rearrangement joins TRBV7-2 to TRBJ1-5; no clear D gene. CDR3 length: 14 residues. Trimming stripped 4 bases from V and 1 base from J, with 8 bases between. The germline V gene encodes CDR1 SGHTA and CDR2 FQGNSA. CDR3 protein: CASSSTASNQPQHF. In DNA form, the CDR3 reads TGTGCCAGCAGCTCTACAGCCAGCAATCAGCCCCAGCATTTT. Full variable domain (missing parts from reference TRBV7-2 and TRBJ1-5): GAGVSQSPSNKVTEKGKDVELRCDPISGHTALYWYRQSLGQGLEFLIYFQGNSAPDKSGLPSDRFSAERTGGSVSTLTIQRTQQEDSAVYLCASSSTASNQPQHFGDGTRLSIL.

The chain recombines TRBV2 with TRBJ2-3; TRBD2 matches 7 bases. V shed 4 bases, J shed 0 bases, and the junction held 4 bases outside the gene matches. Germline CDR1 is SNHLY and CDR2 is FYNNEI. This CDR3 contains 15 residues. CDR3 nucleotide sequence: TGTGCCAGCAGTGTCGGGGGGATTAGCACAGATACGCAGTATTTT. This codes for CASSVGGISTDTQYF. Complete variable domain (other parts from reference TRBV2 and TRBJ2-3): EPEVTQTPSHQVTQMGQEVILRCVPISNHLYFYWYRQILGQKVEFLVSFYNNEISEKSEIFDDQFSVERPDGSNFTLKIRSTKLEDSAMYFCASSVGGISTDTQYFGPGTRLTVL.

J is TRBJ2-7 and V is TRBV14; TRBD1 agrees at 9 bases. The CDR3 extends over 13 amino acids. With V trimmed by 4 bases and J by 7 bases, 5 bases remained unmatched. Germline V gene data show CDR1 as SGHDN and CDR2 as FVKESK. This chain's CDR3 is CASSPTGGWEQYF. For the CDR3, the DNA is TGTGCCAGCAGCCCTACAGGGGGCTGGGAGCAGTACTTC.

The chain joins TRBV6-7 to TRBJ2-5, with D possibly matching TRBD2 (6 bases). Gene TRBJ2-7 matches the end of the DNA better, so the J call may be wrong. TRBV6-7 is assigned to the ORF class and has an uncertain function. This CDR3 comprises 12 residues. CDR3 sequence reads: CAKDREWHEQYF. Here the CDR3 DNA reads TGTGCCAAAGACCGGGAGTGGCACGAGCAGTACTTC.

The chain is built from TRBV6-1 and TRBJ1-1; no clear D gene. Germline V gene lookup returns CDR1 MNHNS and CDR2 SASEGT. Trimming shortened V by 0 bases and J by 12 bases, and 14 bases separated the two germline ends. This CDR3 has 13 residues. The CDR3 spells CASSEAPGLSTFF. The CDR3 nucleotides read TGTGCCAGCAGTGAAGCGCCTGGCCTCTCAACTTTCTTT.

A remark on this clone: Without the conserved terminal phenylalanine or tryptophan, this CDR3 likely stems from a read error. This CDR3 is CASSSTGPTEAFV. The CDR3 coding sequence is TGTGCCAGCAGCTCGACAGGGCCCACTGAAGCTTTCGTT. J is TRBJ1-1 and V is TRBV7-9, with 7 positions matching TRBD1. With 4 bases clipped from V and 4 bases from J, the junction kept 3 bases outside the gene matches. From germline, CDR1 is SEHNR and CDR2 FQNEAQ (reference sequence). CDR3 length: 13 amino acids.

CDR3 nucleotide sequence: TGTGCCAGCAGCCCGACTCCCGGGACATCTGCTTTCTTT. Translating it yields CASSPTPGTSAFF. The chain couples TRBV7-6 to TRBJ1-1; tentatively, D is TRBD1 (6 bases). Per the germline V gene, CDR1 is SGHVS and CDR2 is FNYEAQ. CDR3 length: 13 amino acids. V lost 5 bases and J lost 11, with 18 bases in between.

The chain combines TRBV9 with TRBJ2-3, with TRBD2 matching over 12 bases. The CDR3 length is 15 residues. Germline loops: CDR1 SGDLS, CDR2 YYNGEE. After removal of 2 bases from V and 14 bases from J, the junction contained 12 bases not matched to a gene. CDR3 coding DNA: TGTGCCAGCAGCGTGTCGACTAGCGGGGGCCAGCATCGGTATTTT. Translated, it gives CASSVSTSGGQHRYF.

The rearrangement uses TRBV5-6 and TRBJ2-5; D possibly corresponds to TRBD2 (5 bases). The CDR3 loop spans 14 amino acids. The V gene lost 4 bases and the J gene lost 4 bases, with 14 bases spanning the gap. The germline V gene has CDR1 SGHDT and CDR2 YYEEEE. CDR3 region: CASSRDVGRETQYF. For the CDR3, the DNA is TGTGCCAGCAGCCGCGATGTAGGGAGAGAGACCCAGTACTTC. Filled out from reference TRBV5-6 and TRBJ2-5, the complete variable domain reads DAGVTQSPTHLIKTRGQQVTLRCSPKSGHDTVSWYQQALGQGPQFIFQYYEEEERQRGNFPDRFSGHQFPNYSSELNVNALLLGDSALYLCASSRDVGRETQYFGPGTRLLVL.